This note documents a single T cell receptor (beta chain) sequence. Antigen unknown. These data are taken from a study of OX40 agonist ivuxolimab in advanced cancers. Study summary: There were three patients with partial responses, one having hepatocellular carcinoma and two cutaneous melanoma.

Profiling relied on immunoSEQ multiplex PCR, and the TCRdb table lists in-frame clones only, not all of them. The repertoire holds 80,000 or so clones, approximately 92% seen once, with approximately 0.32% in the top ten. Study results and limitations: Researchers report that CD8+ T cells had, on average, more expanded clones than CD4+. Low clonal expansion, among the lowest seen, marked partial responders at 0.1-3.0 mg/kg.

The CDR3 spans 10 residues. CDR1 is DFQATT and CDR2 is SNEGSKA in the germline V gene (reference sequence). Peripheral blood came from all dose cohorts at three timepoints. The rearrangement joins TRBV20-1 to TRBJ2-1, with D possibly TRBD2 on 6 matching bases. Sample: CD4+ or CD8+ T cells sorted from blood, taken in a trial of the OX40 agonist ivuxolimab. The sequence was collected from an adult with an advanced solid tumor such as melanoma, head and neck, liver or kidney cancer. This chain's CDR3 is CSGGDNEQFF. The CDR3 DNA sequence: TGCAGCGGGGGAGACAATGAGCAGTTCTTC.